This TCR beta chain is drawn from a study of blood T cell repertoires in COVID-19 (dated by TCRdb to the early 2020s). For the study in its entirety: Collaborator samples came from the United States, Italy and Spain and covered acute and convalescent phases of COVID-19. HLA class I and class II types, where available, came from metadata supplied by the sample provider rather than from assay-based typing. Subjects who had been exposed to COVID-19, were actively infected with it, or had recovered from it provided the deeply sampled blood TCRbeta repertoires that made up the dataset. The samples were drawn from the first 160 participants of the ongoing ImmuneRACE study and from over 950 subjects provided by 6 global collaborators. Sample metadata almost always included a de-identified subject ID, COVID-19 status, age in years and sex. The material from the prospective study consisted of cDNA or gDNA derived from T cells, B-cell-depleted T cells, or PBMCs. A freely available public database, intended as a resource for researchers studying the immune response to SARS-CoV-2, is where the repertoires were released.

One collaborating source in Seattle enrolled patients while the patients were actively infected and followed the patients over time throughout the course of disease. Each collaborating institution followed its own protocols to collect whole blood in K2EDTA tubes. For TCRbeta analysis, collaborators shipped samples as frozen whole blood, isolated PBMCs, or DNA extracted from either of those sample types. TCRbeta CDR3 regions were amplified from genomic DNA using the immunoSEQ Assay, a bias-controlled multiplex PCR. In the original analysis: The number of nucleated cells in each sample was estimated from the amplification of reference gene primers within the assay. To quantify the absolute abundance of each unique TCRbeta CDR3 rearrangement, sequence reads were collapsed and filtered. For each sample, productive Simpson clonality was calculated as the square root of Simpson's diversity index across productive rearrangements. TCRdb carries this immuneACCESS record with in-frame sequences only. Its versions omit some clonotypes, under half of them owing to an unresolved V gene in the studies checked, with the rest unexplained. The V and J calls and the clone size are those of that table, but D and trimming were determined from the DNA. The sample table contains some 300,000 clones; only one count was recorded for almost 90% of them. Around 0.93% of the sample belongs to the ten largest clones.

Notes on this clone: The clone's antigen remains unknown. No base quality values were provided; no much bigger clone lies one nucleotide off.

Broader findings and caveats from the paper: How much clinical and demographic metadata was included differed by source and by participant, and the metadata was provided uncurated.

V trim: 6 bases; J trim: 7 bases; unmatched bases: 5. Measured from the cysteine to the phenylalanine, the CDR3 is 12 residues long. Only CDR3 DNA remains: 36 bases, in frame from the first base. This TCR derives from a woman aged 40 to 50 with COVID-19, enrolled during active disease. This sequence uses TRBV12-3 or TRBV12-4 and TRBJ1-2, with 7 middle bases fitting TRBD1. Sequenced input: peripheral blood. The CDR3 has the sequence CASRDNRGGYTF. The DNA is TGTGCCAGCAGGGATAACAGGGGTGGCTACACCTTC.